The text below deals with one T cell receptor beta chain. V dropped 6 bases and J dropped 9; count of bases not matched to a gene: 7. CDR3 length: 14 amino acids. In TCRdb, the RT-PCR reads were re-called with MiXCR into one record per CDR3 protein. The data hold about 680,000 distinct CDR3 sequences, with 12% to 15% observed a single time. The sequence came from a female donor in good health, serving as a healthy control. The V gene is TRBV12-3 or TRBV12-4, the J gene TRBJ1-6, with 8 bases fitting TRBD1. The material sequenced was memory CD4+ T cells from blood. CDR3 in amino acids: CASSRDRSGSPLHF. DNA of the CDR3: TGTGCCAGCAGCCGGGACAGGAGTGGTTCACCCCTCCACTTT.